Listed below are T cell receptor beta chains from one sample, sequenced in a study of OX40 agonist ivuxolimab in advanced cancers. This table comes from immunoSEQ multiplex PCR, and its TCRdb copy is limited to in-frame clones, with some not included. Of approximately 26,000 clones in the sample, roughly 80% were seen once. Sample: CD4+ or CD8+ T cells sorted from blood, taken in a trial of the OX40 agonist ivuxolimab. The receptors here all came from an adult with an advanced solid tumor such as melanoma, head and neck, liver or kidney cancer. CDR3s leave out the opening cysteine and the closing phenylalanine or tryptophan.

V gene	J gene	CDR3 protein
TRBV13	TRBJ2-7	ASSLGTGAPYEQY
TRBV4-1	TRBJ2-1	ASSQVDSGVSYNEQF
TRBV25-1	TRBJ1-2	ASWSGPYGYT
TRBV27	TRBJ2-7	ASSPNRGREQY
TRBV29-1	TRBJ2-1	SVSLENEQF
TRBV6-4	TRBJ2-1	ASSDPSYNEQF
TRBV5-1	TRBJ2-1	ASSPRGVGRSSYNEQF
TRBV6-1	TRBJ1-4	ASSEASEGRNEKLF
TRBV4-2	TRBJ2-7	ASSQLWGADSYEQY
TRBV5-1	TRBJ2-2	ASSLAEGTGELF
TRBV6-5	TRBJ2-7	ASSYGTGTYEQY
TRBV16	TRBJ2-7	ASSPRQGKEQY
TRBV5-6	TRBJ1-2	ASSWTLDSSDGYT
TRBV15	TRBJ1-2	ATSSLWRGGYT